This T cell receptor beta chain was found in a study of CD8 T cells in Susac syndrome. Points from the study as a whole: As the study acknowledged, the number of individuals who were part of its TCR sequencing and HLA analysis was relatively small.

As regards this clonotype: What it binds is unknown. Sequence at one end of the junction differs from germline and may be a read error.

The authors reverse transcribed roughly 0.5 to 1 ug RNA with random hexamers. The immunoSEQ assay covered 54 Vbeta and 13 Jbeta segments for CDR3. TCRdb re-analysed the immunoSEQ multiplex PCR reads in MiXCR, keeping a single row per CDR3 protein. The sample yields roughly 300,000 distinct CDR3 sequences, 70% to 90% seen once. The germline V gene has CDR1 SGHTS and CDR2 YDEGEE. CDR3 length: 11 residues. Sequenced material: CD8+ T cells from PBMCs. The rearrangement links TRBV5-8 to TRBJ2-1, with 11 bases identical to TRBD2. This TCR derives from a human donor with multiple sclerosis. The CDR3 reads CASSTLAGGLF. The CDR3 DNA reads TGTGCCAGCAGCACCCTAGCGGGAGGCCTTTTC.